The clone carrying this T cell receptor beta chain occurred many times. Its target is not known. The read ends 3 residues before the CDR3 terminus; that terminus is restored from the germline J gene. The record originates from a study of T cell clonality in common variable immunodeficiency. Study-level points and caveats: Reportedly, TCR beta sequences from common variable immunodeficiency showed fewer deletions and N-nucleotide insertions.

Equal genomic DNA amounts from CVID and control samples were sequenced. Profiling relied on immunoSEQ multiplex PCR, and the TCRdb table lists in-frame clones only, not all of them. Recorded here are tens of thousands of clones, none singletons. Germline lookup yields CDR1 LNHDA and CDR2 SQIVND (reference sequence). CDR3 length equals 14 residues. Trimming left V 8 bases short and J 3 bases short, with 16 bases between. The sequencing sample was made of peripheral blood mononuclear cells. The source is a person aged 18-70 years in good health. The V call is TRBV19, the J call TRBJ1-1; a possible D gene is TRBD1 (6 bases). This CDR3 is CASGFGGPDTEAFF. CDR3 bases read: TGTGCCAGTGGGTTCGGGGGGCCTGACACTGAA.